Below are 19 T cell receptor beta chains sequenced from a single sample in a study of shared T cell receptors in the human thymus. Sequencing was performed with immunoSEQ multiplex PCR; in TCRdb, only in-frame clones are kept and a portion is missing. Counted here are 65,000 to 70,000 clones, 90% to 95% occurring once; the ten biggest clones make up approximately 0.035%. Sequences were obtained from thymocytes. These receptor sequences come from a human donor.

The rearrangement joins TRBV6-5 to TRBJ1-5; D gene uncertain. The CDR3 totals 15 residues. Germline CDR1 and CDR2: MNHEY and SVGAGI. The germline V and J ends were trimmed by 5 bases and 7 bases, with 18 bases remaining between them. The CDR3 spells CASSRRFPIRQPQHF. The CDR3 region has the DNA TGTGCCAGCAGTCGGAGGTTCCCAATACGGCAGCCCCAGCATTTT.

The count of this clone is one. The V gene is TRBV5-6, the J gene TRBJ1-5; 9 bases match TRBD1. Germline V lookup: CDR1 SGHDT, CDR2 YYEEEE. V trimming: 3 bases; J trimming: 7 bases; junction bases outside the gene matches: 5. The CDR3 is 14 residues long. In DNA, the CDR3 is TGTGCCAGCAGCTCGGACAGGGGAGGGCAGCCCCAGCATTTT. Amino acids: CASSSDRGGQPQHF. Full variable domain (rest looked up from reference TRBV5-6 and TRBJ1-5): DAGVTQSPTHLIKTRGQQVTLRCSPKSGHDTVSWYQQALGQGPQFIFQYYEEEERQRGNFPDRFSGHQFPNYSSELNVNALLLGDSALYLCASSSDRGGQPQHFGDGTRLSIL.

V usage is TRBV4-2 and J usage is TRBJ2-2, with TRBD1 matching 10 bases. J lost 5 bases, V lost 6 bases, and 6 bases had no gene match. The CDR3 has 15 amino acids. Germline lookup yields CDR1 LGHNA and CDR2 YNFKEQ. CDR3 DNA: TGTGCCAGCAGTTACTGGACAGGGGGGACCGGGGAGCTGTTTTTT. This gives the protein CASSYWTGGTGELFF.

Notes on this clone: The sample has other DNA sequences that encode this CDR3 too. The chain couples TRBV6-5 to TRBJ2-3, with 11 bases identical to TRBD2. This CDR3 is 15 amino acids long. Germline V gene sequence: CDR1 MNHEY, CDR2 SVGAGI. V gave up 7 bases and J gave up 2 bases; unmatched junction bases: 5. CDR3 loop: CASNQLAGDTDTQYF. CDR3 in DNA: TGTGCCAGCAACCAACTAGCGGGGGACACAGATACGCAGTATTTT.

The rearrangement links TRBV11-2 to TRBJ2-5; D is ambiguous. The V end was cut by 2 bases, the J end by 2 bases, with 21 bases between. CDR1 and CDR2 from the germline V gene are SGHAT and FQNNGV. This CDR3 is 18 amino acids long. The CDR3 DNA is TGTGCCAGCAGCTTACTTCAGGCGTCCGGGCCTCAACAAGAGACCCAGTACTTC. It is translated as CASSLLQASGPQQETQYF. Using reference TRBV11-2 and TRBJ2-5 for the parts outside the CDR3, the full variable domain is EAGVAQSPRYKIIEKRQSVAFWCNPISGHATLYWYQQILGQGPKLLIQFQNNGVVDDSQLPKDRFSAERLKGVDSTLKIQPAKLEDSAVYLCASSLLQASGPQQETQYFGPGTRLLVL.

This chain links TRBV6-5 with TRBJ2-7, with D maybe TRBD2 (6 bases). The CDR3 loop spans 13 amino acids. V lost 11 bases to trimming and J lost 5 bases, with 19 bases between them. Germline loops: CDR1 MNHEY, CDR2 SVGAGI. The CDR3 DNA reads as TGTGCCTCCTCCCCCCGGGGGACCCACGAGCAGTACTTC. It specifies CASSPRGTHEQYF.

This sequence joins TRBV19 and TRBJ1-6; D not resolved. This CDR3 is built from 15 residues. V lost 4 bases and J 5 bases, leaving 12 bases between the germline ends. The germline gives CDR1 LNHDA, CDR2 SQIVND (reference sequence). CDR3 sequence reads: CASSSGPPHNSPLHF. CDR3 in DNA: TGTGCCAGTAGTAGTGGACCCCCTCATAATTCACCCCTCCACTTT. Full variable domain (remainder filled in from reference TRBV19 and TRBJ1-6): DGGITQSPKYLFRKEGQNVTLSCEQNLNHDAMYWYRQDPGQGLRLIYYSQIVNDFQKGDIAEGYSVSREKKESFPLTVTSAQKNPTAFYLCASSSGPPHNSPLHFGNGTRLTVT.

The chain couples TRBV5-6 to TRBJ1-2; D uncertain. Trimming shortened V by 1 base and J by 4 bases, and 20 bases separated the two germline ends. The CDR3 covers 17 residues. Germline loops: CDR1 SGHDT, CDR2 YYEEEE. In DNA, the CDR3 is TGTGCCAGCAGCTTGTCTCACGGACCAAACCCTATCTATGGCTACACCTTC. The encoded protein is CASSLSHGPNPIYGYTF. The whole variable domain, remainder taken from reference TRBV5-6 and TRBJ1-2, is DAGVTQSPTHLIKTRGQQVTLRCSPKSGHDTVSWYQQALGQGPQFIFQYYEEEERQRGNFPDRFSGHQFPNYSSELNVNALLLGDSALYLCASSLSHGPNPIYGYTFGSGTRLTVV.

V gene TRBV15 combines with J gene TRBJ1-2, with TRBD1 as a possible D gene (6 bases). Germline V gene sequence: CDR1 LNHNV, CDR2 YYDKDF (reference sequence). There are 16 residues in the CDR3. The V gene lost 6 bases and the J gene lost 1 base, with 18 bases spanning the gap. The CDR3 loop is CATRVGGRGLNYGYTF. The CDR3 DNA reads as TGTGCCACCAGGGTTGGTGGCAGGGGTCTTAACTATGGCTACACCTTC.

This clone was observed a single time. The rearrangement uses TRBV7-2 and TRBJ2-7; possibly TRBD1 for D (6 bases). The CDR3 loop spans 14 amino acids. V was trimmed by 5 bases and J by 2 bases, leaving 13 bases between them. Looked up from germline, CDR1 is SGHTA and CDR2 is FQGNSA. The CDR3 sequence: CASSRGQLTYEQYF. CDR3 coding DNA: TGTGCCAGCAGCCGAGGACAGCTAACCTACGAGCAGTACTTC. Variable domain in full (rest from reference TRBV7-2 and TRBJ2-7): GAGVSQSPSNKVTEKGKDVELRCDPISGHTALYWYRQSLGQGLEFLIYFQGNSAPDKSGLPSDRFSAERTGGSVSTLTIQRTQQEDSAVYLCASSRGQLTYEQYFGPGTRLTVT.

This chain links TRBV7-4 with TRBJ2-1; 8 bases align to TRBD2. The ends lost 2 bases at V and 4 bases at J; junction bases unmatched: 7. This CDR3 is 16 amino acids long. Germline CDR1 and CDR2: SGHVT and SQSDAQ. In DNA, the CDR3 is TGTGCCAGCAGCTTAAACCTAGCGGGCCTTTACAATGAGCAGTTCTTC. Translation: CASSLNLAGLYNEQFF.

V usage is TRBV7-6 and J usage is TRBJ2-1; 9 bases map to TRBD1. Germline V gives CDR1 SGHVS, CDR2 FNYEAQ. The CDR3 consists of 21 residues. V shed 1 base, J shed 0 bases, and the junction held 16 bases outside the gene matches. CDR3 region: CASSLVIFSISGQGSYNEQFF. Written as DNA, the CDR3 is TGTGCCAGCAGCTTAGTTATCTTCTCTATTTCGGGACAGGGCTCCTACAATGAGCAGTTCTTC.

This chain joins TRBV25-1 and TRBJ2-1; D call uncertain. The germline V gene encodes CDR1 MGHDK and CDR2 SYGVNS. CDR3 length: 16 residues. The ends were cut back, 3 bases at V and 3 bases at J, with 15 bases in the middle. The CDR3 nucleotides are TGTGCCAGCAGTGACCTAGGACGTCGATACTACAATGAGCAGTTCTTC. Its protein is CASSDLGRRYYNEQFF.

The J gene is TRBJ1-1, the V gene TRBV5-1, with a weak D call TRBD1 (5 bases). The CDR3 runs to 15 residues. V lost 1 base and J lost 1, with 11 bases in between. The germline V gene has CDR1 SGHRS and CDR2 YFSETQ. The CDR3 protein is CASSLQMGPNTEAFF. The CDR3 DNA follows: TGCGCCAGCAGCTTGCAAATGGGACCGAACACTGAAGCTTTCTTT.

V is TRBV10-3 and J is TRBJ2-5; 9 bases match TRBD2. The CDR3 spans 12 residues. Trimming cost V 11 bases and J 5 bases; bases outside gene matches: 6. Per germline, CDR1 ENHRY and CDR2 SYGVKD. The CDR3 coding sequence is TGTGCCGCCGGACTAGCGTTGGAGACCCAGTACTTC. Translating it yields CAAGLALETQYF.

The DNA for the CDR3 is TGCGCCAGCAGCTTGACCGTGGTAGCGGGGGGGCCTTCCCCCTACGAGCAGTACTTC. Its protein product is CASSLTVVAGGPSPYEQYF. The chain has TRBV5-1 and TRBJ2-7; 11 bases are shared with TRBD2. CDR1 and CDR2 (germline): SGHRS, YFSETQ. CDR3 length: 19 residues. After removal of 1 base from V and 2 bases from J, the junction contained 14 bases not matched to a gene.

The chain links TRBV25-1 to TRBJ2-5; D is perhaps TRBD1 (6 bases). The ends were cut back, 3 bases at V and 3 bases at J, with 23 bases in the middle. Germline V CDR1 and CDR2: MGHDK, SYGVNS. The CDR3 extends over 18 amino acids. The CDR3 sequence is CASSDPLAPRQVEETQYF. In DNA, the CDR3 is TGTGCCAGCAGTGACCCTCTGGCCCCTAGACAGGTGGAAGAGACCCAGTACTTC.

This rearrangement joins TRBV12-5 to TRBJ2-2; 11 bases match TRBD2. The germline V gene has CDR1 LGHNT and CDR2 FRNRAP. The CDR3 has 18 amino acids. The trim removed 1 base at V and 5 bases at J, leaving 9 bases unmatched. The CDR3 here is CASGLALGLAENTGELFF. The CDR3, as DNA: TGTGCTAGTGGTTTGGCCTTGGGACTAGCGGAGAATACCGGGGAGCTGTTTTTT.

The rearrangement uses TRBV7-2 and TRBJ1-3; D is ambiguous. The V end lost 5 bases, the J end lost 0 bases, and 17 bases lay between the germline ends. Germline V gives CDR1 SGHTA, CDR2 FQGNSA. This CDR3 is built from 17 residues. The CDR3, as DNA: TGTGCCAGCAGCGTATTGACCGGACGGACCTCTGGAAACACCATATATTTT. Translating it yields CASSVLTGRTSGNTIYF.